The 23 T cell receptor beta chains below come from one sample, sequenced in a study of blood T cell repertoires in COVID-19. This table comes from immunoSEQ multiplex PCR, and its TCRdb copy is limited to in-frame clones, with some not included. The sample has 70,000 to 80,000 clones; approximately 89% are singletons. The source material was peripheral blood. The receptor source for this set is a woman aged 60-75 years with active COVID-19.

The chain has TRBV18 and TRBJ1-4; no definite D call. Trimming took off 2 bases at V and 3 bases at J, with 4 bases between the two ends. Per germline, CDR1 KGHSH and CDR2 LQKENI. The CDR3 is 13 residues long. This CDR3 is CASSPGANEKLFF. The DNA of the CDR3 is TGTGCCAGCTCACCAGGAGCTAATGAAAAACTGTTTTTT.

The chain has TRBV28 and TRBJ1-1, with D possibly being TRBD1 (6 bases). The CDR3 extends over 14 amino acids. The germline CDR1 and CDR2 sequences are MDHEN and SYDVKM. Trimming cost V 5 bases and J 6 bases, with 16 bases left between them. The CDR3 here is CASSPRQEVPEAFF. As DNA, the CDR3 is TGTGCCAGCAGTCCCCGACAGGAGGTCCCTGAAGCTTTCTTT.

CDR3 bases: TGTGCCAGCAGTTCCAGGGGGCGAGCTAACTATGGCTACACCTTC. It encodes CASSSRGRANYGYTF. The chain combines TRBV28 with TRBJ1-2; TRBD1 aligns across 8 bases. This CDR3 has 15 residues. CDR1 and CDR2 (germline): MDHEN, SYDVKM. J was trimmed by 0 bases and V by 4 bases; bases with no gene match: 4.

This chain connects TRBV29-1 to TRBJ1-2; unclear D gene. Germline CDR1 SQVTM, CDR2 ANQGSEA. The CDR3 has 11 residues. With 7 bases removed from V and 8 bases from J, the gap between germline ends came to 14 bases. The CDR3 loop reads CSGEMIRGYTF. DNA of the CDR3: TGCAGCGGCGAGATGATTCGGGGCTACACCTTC.

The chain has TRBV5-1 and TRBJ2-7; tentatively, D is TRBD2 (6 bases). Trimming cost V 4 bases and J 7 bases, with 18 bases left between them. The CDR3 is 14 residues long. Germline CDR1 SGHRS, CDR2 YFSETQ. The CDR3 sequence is CASSPEGPRGEQYF. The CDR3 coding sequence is TGCGCCAGCAGCCCTGAGGGACCCCGGGGGGAGCAGTACTTC.

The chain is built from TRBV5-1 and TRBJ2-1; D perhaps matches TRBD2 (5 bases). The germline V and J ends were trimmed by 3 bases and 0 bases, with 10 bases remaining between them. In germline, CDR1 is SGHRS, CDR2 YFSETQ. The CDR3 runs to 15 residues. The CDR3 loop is CASSSLESSYNEQFF. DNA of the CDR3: TGCGCCAGCAGCTCACTAGAGAGCTCCTACAATGAGCAGTTCTTC.

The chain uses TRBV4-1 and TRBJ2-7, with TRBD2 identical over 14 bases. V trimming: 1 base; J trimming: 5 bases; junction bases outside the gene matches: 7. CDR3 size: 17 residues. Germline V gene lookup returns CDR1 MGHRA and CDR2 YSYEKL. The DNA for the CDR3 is TGCGCCAGCAGCCAAGGGGGACTAGCGGGAGCGGTCGACGAGCAGTACTTC. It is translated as CASSQGGLAGAVDEQYF.

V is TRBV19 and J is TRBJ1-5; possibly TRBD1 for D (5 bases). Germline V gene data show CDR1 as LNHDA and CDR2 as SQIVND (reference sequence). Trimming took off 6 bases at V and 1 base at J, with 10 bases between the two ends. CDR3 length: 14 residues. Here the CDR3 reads CASRGVLSNQPQHF. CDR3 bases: TGTGCCAGTAGAGGGGTCCTGAGCAATCAGCCCCAGCATTTT.

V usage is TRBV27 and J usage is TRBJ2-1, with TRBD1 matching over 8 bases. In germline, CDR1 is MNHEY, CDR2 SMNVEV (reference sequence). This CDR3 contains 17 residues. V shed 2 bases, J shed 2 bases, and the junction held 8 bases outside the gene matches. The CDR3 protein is CASSLSLGTGPYNEQFF. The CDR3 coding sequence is TGTGCCAGCAGTTTAAGTCTCGGGACAGGCCCCTACAATGAGCAGTTCTTC.

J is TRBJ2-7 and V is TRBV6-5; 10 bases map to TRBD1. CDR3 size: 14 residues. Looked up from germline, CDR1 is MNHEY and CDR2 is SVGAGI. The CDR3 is CAVDRGLVKREQYF. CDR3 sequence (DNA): TGTGCAGTAGACAGGGGGCTGGTAAAGAGAGAGCAGTACTTC.

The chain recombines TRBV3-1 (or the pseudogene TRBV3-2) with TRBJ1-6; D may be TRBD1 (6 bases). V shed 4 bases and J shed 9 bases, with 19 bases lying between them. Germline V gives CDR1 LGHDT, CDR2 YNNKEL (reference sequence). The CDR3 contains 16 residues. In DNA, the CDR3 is TGTGCCAGCAGCCTCTCGGCGGGGAGGGGGGGTTCACCCCTCCACTTT. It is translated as CASSLSAGRGGSPLHF.

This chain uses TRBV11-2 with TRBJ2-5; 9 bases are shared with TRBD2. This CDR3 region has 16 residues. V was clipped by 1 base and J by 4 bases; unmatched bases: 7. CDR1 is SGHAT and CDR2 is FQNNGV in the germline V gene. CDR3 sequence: CASSLVLRGLAETQYF. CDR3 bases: TGTGCCAGCAGCTTAGTCTTACGGGGACTAGCAGAGACCCAGTACTTC.

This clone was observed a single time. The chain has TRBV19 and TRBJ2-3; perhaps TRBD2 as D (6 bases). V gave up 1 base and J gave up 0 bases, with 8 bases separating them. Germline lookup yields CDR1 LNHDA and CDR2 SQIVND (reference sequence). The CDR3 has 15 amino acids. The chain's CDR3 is CASSIGSGSTDTQYF. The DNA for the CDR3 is TGTGCCAGTAGTATAGGTAGCGGAAGCACAGATACGCAGTATTTT.

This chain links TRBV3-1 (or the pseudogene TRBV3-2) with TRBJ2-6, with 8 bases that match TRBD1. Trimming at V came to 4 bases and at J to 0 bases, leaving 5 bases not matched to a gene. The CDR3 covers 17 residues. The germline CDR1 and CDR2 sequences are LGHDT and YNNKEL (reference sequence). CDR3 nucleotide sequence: TGTGCCAGCAGCCGTGGGACAGGCGTCTCTGGGGCCAACGTCCTGACTTTC. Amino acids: CASSRGTGVSGANVLTF.

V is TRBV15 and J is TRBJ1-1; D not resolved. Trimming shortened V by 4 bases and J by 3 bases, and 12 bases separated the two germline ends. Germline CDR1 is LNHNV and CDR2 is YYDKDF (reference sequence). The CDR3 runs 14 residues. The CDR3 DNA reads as TGTGCCACCAGCATTAGAGGAGTATACACTGAAGCTTTCTTT. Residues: CATSIRGVYTEAFF.

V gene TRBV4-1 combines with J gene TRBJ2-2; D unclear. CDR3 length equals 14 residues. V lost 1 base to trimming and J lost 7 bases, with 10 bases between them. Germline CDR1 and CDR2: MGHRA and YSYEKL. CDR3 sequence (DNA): TGCGCCAGCAGCCAAGGTCTACTAAGCGGGGAGCTGTTTTTT. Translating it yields CASSQGLLSGELFF.

CDR3 residues: CASSLLGGQNTEAFF. CDR3 in DNA: TGCGCCAGCAGCTTGCTGGGCGGACAGAACACTGAAGCTTTCTTT. This chain joins TRBV5-1 and TRBJ1-1; a possible D gene is TRBD1 (5 bases). V dropped 1 base and J dropped 1 base, with 11 bases sitting between them. This CDR3 region has 15 residues. Germline loops: CDR1 SGHRS, CDR2 YFSETQ.

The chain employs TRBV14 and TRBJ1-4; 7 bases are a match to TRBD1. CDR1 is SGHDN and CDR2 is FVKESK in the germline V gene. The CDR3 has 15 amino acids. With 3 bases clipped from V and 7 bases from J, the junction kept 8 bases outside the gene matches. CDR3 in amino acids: CASSQARTGLEKLFF. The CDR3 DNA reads TGTGCCAGCAGCCAGGCTAGGACAGGCCTTGAAAAACTGTTTTTT.

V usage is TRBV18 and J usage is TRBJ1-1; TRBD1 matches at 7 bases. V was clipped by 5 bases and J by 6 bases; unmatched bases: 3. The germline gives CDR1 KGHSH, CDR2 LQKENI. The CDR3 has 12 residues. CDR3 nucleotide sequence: TGTGCCAGCTCAGGGGACAGTCCTGAAGCTTTCTTT. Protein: CASSGDSPEAFF. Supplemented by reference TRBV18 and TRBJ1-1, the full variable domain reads NAGVMQNPRHLVRRRGQEARLRCSPMKGHSHVYWYRQLPEEGLKFMVYLQKENIIDESGMPKERFSAEFPKEGPSILRIQQVVRGDSAAYFCASSGDSPEAFFGQGTRLTVV.

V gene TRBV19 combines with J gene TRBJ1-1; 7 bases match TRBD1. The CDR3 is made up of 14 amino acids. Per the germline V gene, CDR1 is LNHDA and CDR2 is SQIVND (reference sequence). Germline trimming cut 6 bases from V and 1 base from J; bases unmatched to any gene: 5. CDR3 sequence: CASRATGENTEAFF. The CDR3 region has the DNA TGTGCCAGTAGGGCAACAGGGGAGAACACTGAAGCTTTCTTT. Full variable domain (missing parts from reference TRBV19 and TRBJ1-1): DGGITQSPKYLFRKEGQNVTLSCEQNLNHDAMYWYRQDPGQGLRLIYYSQIVNDFQKGDIAEGYSVSREKKESFPLTVTSAQKNPTAFYLCASRATGENTEAFFGQGTRLTVV.

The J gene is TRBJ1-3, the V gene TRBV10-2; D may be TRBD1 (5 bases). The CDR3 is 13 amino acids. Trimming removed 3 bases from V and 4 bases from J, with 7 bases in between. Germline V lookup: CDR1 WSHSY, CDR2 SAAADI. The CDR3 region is CASSEGVGNTIYF. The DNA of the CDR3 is TGCGCCAGCAGTGAAGGGGTAGGAAACACCATATATTTT.

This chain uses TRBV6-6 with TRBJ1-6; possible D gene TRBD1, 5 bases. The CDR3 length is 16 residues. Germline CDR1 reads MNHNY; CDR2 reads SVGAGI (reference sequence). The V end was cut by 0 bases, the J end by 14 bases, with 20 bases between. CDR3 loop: CASSYSLQAPAGALHF. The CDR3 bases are TGTGCCAGCAGTTACTCTCTCCAGGCCCCGGCGGGGGCCCTCCACTTT.

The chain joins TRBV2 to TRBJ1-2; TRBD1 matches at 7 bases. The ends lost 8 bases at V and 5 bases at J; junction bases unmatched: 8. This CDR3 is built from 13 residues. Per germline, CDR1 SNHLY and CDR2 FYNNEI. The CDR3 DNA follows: TGTGCCAGCCATCGCAGGGGGTTATATGGCTACACCTTC. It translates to CASHRRGLYGYTF.